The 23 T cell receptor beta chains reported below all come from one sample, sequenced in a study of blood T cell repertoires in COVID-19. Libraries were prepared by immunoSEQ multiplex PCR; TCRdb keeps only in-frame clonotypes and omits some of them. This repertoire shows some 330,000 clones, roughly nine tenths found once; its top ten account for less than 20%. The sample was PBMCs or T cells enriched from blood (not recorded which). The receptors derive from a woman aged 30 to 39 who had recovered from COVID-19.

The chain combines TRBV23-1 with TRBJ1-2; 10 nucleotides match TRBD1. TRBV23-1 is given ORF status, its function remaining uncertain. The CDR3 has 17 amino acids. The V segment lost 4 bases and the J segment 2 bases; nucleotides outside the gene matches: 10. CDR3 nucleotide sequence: TGCGCCAGCAGTCCCGTAGGGGCGGGACAGGGGAACTATGGCTACACCTTC. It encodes CASSPVGAGQGNYGYTF.

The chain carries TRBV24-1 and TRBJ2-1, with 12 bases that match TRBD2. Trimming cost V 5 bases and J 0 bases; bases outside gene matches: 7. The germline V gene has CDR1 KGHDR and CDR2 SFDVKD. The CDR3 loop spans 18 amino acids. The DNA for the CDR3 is TGTGCCACCAGTGGGGCTAGCGGGAGGGTTAGCTCCTACAATGAGCAGTTCTTC. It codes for CATSGASGRVSSYNEQFF.

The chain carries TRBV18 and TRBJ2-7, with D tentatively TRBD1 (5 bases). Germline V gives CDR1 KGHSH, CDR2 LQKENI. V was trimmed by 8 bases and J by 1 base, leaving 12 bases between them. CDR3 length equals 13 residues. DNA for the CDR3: TGTGCCAGCCACCAAGGGGATTCCTACGAGCAGTACTTC. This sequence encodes CASHQGDSYEQYF.

CDR3 region: CASTADSTRNYGYTF. The CDR3 DNA sequence: TGTGCCAGCACCGCGGACAGCACTAGGAACTATGGCTACACCTTC. The chain combines TRBV28 with TRBJ1-2; TRBD1 might be the D (6 bases). CDR1 MDHEN and CDR2 SYDVKM come from the germline V gene. Trimming removed 7 bases at V and 2 bases at J, with 17 bases between. CDR3 length: 15 amino acids.

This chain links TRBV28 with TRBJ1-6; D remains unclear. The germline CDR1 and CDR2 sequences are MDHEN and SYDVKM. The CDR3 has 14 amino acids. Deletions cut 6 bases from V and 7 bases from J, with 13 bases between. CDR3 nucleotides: TGTGCCAGCAGGGAGAGACCGCTGAATTCACCCCTCCACTTT. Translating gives CASRERPLNSPLHF.

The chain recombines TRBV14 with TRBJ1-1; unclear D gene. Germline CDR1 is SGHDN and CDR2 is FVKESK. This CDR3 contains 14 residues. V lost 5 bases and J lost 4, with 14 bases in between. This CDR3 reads CASSIRDTRTEAFF. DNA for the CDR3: TGTGCCAGCAGCATTCGGGATACGCGCACTGAAGCTTTCTTT.

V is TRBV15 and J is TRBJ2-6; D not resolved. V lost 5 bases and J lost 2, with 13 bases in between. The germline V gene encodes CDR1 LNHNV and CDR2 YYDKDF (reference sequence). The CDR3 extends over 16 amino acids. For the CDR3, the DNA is TGTGCCACCAGCGGGCCATTAGGTACTGGGGCCAACGTCCTGACTTTC. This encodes CATSGPLGTGANVLTF.

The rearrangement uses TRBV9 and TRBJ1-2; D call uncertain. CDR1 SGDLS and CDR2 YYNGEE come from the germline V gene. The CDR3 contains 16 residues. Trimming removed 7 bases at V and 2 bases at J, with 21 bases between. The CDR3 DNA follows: TGTGCCAGCGCCCGAATTTGCCAACCTGCGAACTATGGCTACACCTTC. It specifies CASARICQPANYGYTF.

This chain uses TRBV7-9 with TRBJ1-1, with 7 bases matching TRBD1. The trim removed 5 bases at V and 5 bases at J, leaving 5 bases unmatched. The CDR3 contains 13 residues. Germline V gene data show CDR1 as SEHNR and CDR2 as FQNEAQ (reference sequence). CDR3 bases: TGTGCCAGCAGCGAGACAGGGCCTACTGAAGCTTTCTTT. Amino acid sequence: CASSETGPTEAFF.

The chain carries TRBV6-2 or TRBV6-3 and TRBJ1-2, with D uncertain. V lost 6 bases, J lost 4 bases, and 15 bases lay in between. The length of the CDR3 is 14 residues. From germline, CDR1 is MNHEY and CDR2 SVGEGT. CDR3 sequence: CASSNQNFGYGYTF. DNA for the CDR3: TGTGCCAGCAGCAACCAGAATTTTGGCTATGGCTACACCTTC.

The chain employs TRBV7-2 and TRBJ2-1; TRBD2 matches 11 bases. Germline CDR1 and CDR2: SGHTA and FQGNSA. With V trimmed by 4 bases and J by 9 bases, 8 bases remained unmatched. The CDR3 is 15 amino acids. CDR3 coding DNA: TGTGCCAGCAGCTCCTATAGCGGGGGGGCCGGTGAGCAGTTCTTC. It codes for CASSSYSGGAGEQFF.

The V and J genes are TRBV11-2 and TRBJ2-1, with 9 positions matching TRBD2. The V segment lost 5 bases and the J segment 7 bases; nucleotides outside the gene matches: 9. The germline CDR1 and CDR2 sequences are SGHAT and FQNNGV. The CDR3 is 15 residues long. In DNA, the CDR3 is TGTGCCAGCAGCAGTAGCGGGGGCGTCAAGAATGAGCAGTTCTTC. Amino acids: CASSSSGGVKNEQFF.

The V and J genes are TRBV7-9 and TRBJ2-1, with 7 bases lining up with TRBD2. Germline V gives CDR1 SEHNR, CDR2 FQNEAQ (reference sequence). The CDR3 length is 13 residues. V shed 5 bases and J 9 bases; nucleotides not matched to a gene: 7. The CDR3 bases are TGTGCCAGCAGCCAGTGGACTAGTGGTGAGCAGTTCTTC. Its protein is CASSQWTSGEQFF.

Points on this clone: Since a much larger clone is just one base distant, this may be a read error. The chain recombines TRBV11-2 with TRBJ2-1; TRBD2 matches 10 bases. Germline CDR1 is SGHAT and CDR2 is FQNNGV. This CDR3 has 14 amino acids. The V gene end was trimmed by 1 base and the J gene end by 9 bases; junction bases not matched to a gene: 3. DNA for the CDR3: TGTGCCAGCAGCTTAGGCCTAGCGGGAGTTGAGCAGTTCTTC. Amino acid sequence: CASSLGLAGVEQFF. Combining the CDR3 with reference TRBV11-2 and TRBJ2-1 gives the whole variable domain EAGVAQSPRYKIIEKRQSVAFWCNPISGHATLYWYQQILGQGPKLLIQFQNNGVVDDSQLPKDRFSAERLKGVDSTLKIQPAKLEDSAVYLCASSLGLAGVEQFFGPGTRLTVL.

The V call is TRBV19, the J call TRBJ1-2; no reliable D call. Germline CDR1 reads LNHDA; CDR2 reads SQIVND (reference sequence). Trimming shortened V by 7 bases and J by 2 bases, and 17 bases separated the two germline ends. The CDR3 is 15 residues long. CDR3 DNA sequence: TGTGCCAGTACACCGTCGGACGGACTCAACTATGGCTACACCTTC. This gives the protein CASTPSDGLNYGYTF.

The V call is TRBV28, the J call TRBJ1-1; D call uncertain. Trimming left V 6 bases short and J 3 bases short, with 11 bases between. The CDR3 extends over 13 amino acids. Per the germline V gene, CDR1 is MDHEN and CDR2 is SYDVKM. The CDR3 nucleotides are TGTGCCAGCAGCCCCCCCCCGTACACTGAAGCTTTCTTT. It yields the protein CASSPPPYTEAFF.

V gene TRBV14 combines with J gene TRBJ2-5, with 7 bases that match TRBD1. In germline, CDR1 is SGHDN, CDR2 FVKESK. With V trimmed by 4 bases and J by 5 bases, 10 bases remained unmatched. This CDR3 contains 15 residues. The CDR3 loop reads CASSPIKRQGETQYF. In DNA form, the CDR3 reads TGTGCCAGCAGCCCTATAAAAAGACAGGGTGAGACCCAGTACTTC.

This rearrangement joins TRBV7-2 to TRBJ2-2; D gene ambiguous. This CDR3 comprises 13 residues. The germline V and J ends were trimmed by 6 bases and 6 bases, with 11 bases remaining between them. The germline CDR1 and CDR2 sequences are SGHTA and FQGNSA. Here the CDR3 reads CASSQMRSGELFF. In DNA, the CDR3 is TGTGCCAGCAGTCAAATGAGGTCCGGGGAGCTGTTTTTT.

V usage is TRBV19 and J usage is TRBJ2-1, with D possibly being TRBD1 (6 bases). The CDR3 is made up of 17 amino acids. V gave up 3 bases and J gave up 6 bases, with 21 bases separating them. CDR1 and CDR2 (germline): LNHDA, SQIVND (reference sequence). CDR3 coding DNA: TGTGCCAGTAGTATTGCCGACGGCGGTCTGGGGGCCAATGAGCAGTTCTTC. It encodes CASSIADGGLGANEQFF.

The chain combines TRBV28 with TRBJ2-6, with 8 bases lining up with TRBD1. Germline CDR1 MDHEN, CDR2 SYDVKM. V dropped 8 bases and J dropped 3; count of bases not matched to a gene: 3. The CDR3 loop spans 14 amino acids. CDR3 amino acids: CASQGAGGANVLTF. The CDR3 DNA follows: TGTGCCAGCCAGGGGGCGGGTGGGGCCAACGTCCTGACTTTC.

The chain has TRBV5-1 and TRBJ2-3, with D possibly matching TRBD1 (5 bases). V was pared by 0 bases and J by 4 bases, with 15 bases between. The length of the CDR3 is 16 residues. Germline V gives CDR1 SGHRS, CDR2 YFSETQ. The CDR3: CASSLDFTGKADTQYF. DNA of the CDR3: TGCGCCAGCAGCTTGGATTTTACAGGAAAGGCAGATACGCAGTATTTT.

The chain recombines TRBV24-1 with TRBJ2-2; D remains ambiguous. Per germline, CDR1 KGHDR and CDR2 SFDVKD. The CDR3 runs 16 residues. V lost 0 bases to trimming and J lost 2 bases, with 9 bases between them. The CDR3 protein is CATSDLSGSNTGELFF. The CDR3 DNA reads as TGTGCCACCAGTGATTTGTCGGGTTCCAACACCGGGGAGCTGTTTTTT.

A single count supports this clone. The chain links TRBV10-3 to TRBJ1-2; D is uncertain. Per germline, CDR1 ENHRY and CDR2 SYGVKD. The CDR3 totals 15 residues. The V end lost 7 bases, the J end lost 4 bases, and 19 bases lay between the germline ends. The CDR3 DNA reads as TGTGCCATCAAAATGCCCACAGTCCGCCTCTATGGCTACACCTTC. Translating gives CAIKMPTVRLYGYTF.